This TCR beta chain was retrieved from a study of T cell responses to AZD1222 COVID-19 vaccine. Points from the study as a whole: No repertoire was sampled before or during the peak T cell response, only after it. Within unmutated variant regions lay the reported targets of nearly half of spike-specific TCRs. At baseline, just a handful of AZD1222 recipients tested seropositive. Two AZD1222 doses significantly raised spike-specific TCR breadth and depth over controls.

Here immunoSEQ multiplex PCR was the method, and the copy in TCRdb shows in-frame clones only, minus some. The sample records approximately 130,000 clones, over 75% being singletons. Deletions cut 2 bases from V and 2 bases from J, with 10 bases between. The CDR3 runs 15 residues. CDR1 and CDR2 from the germline V gene are GTSNPN and SVGIG (reference sequence). Regarding this clone: What it recognizes is unknown.

Source: peripheral blood, taken 28 days after the second AZD1222 dose. V usage is TRBV30 and J usage is TRBJ1-6; no clear D gene. The TCR comes from an adult who received the AZD1222 COVID-19 vaccine. This CDR3 reads CAWSLQEAYNSPLHF. The DNA for the CDR3 is TGTGCCTGGAGTCTCCAAGAGGCCTATAATTCACCCCTCCACTTT.